This TCR beta chain was identified during a study of blood T cell repertoires in COVID-19. The wider study: Donors in the United States, Italy and Spain gave samples during acute or convalescent COVID-19.

The germline V and J ends were trimmed by 1 base and 6 bases, with 14 bases remaining between them. The CDR3 consists of 15 residues. Germline CDR1 reads SGHRS; CDR2 reads YFSETQ. The protocol was immunoSEQ multiplex PCR, while the TCRdb copy is restricted to in-frame clones and leaves out a portion. The sample yields about 72,000 clones, less than 85% seen once. A few counts support this clone. The chain recombines TRBV5-1 with TRBJ1-5; possibly TRBD1 for D (6 bases). Sequenced sample: peripheral blood. The sequence came from a woman aged 80 or over with acute or convalescent COVID-19. This CDR3 is CASSLSPGAAQPQHF. The DNA for the CDR3 is TGCGCCAGCAGCTTGAGCCCAGGGGCGGCTCAGCCCCAGCATTTT.